The clone carrying this T cell receptor beta chain came up many times. What it binds is unknown. The data derive from a study of HIV-infected patients and healthy controls. Whole-study findings and limits: Significantly higher mean Gini indices appeared in HIV-infected repertoires, possibly reflecting oligoclonality. No HLA typing of donors was done in this study. HIV-infected patients shared fewer CDR3 sequences between individuals than healthy controls.

No cell fractionation was done, so the repertoire covers all unsorted peripheral blood T cells. V dropped 3 bases and J dropped 2; count of bases not matched to a gene: 5. This CDR3 is 15 amino acids long. Reverse transcription used roughly 450 ng RNA and constant-region primers for alpha and beta. Each of the alpha and beta chains got its own library through chain-specific third strand synthesis with indices. One entry per CDR3 protein results from TCRdb running MiXCR on the 5' RACE reads. The sample carries over 15,000 distinct CDR3 sequences, 4.5% to 5.5% recorded once. The clonotype comes from an adult in good health. The sequencing input was blood. The chain joins TRBV12-3 or TRBV12-4 to TRBJ1-2; 8 bases line up with TRBD1. The CDR3 sequence: CASSLTGVPNYGYTF. The CDR3 DNA follows: TGTGCCAGCAGTTTGACAGGGGTACCGAACTATGGCTACACCTTC.